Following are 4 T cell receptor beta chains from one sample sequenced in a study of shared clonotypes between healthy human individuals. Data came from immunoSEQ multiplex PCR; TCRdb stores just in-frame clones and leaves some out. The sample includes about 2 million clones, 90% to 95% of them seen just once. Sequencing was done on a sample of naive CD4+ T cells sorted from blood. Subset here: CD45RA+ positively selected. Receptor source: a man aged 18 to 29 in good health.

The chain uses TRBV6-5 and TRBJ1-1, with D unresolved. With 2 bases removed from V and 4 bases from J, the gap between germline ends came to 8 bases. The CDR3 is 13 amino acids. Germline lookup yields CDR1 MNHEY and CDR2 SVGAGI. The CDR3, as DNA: TGTGCCAGCAGTTACATCGGGAGCACTGAAGCTTTCTTT. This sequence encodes CASSYIGSTEAFF.

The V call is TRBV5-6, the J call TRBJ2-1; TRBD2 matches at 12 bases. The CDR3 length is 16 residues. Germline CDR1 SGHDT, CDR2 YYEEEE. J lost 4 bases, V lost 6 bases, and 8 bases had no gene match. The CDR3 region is CASNPTSGRGYNEQFF. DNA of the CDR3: TGTGCCAGCAACCCGACTAGCGGGAGAGGTTACAATGAGCAGTTCTTC. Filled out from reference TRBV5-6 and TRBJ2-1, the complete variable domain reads DAGVTQSPTHLIKTRGQQVTLRCSPKSGHDTVSWYQQALGQGPQFIFQYYEEEERQRGNFPDRFSGHQFPNYSSELNVNALLLGDSALYLCASNPTSGRGYNEQFFGPGTRLTVL.

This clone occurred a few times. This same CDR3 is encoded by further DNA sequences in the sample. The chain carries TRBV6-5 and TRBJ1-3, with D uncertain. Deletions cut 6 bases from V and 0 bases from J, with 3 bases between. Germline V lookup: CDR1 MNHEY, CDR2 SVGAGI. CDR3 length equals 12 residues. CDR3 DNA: TGTGCCAGCAGGGGCTCTGGAAACACCATATATTTT. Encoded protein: CASRGSGNTIYF.

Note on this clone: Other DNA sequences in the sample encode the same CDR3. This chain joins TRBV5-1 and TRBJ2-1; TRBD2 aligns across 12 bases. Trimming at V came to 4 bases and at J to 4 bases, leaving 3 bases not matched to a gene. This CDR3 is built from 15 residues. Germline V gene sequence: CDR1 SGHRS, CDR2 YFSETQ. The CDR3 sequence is CASSLGLAGYNEQFF. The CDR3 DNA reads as TGCGCCAGCAGCCTCGGACTAGCGGGGTACAATGAGCAGTTCTTC.